This T cell receptor beta chain was sequenced during a study of early T cells in non-severe SARS-CoV-2 infection. In the study overall: Unsorted whole-blood RNA was sequenced in bulk, leaving chains unpaired.

Unique molecular identifier tags were affixed to discrete cDNA molecules. Using its own MiXCR run on the 5' RACE reads, TCRdb lists one record per CDR3 protein. The sample lists about 66,000 distinct CDR3 sequences, roughly 10% occurring once. This CDR3 spans 16 amino acids. V shed 5 bases and J 0 bases; nucleotides not matched to a gene: 9. Per germline, CDR1 SEHNR and CDR2 FQNEAQ (reference sequence). Study conclusions and caveats: Missing private and CD4 specificities, VDJdb matching favored anti-spike CD8 responses.

This clonotype showed up many times. The antigen remains unidentified. This TCR came from an adult who was a healthcare worker with PCR-confirmed SARS-CoV-2 infection or an uninfected control (not recorded which). The genes are TRBV7-9 and TRBJ1-1; 7 bases align to TRBD1. The sample taken for sequencing was whole blood. CDR3: CASSPGGRGLNTEAFF. The CDR3 DNA reads as TGTGCCAGCAGCCCAGGGGGGAGGGGCTTGAACACTGAAGCTTTCTTT.